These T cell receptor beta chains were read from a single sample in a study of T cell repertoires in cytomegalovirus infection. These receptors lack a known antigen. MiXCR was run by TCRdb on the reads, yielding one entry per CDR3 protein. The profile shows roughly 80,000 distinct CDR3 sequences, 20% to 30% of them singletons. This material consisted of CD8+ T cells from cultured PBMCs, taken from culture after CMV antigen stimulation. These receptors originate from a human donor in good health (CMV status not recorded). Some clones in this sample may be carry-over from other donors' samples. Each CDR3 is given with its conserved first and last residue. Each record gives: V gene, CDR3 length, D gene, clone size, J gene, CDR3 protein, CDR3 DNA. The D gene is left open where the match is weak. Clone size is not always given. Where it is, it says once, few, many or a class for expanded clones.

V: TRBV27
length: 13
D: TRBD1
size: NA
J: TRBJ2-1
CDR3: CASRGTGNNEQFF
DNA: TGTGCCAGCAGGGGGACAGGGAACAATGAGCAGTTCTTC

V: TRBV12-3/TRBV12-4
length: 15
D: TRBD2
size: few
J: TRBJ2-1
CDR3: CASSPGLAGDNEQFF
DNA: TGTGCCAGCAGTCCGGGACTAGCGGGAGACAATGAGCAGTTCTTC

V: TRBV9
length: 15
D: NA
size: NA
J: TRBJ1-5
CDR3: CASSTSGVNNQPQHF
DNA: TGTGCCAGCAGCACCAGTGGGGTAAACAATCAGCCCCAGCATTTT

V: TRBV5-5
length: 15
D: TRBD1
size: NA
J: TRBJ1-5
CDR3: CASSLAWTGDQPQHF
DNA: TGTGCCAGCAGCTTGGCCTGGACAGGGGATCAGCCCCAGCATTTT

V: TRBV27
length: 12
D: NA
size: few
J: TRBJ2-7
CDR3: CASSTGSYEQYF
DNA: TGTGCCAGCAGCACCGGGTCCTACGAGCAGTACTTC

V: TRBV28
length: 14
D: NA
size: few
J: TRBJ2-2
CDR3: CASSLSGNTGELFF
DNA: TGTGCCAGCAGTTTATCAGGGAACACCGGGGAGCTGTTTTTT

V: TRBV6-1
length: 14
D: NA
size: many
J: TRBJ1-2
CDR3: CASRLTEDGSGYTF
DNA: TGTGCCAGCAGGTTGACAGAGGACGGCTCTGGCTACACCTTC

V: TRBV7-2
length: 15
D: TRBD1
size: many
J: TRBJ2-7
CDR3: CASSLGTGVAYEQYF
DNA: TGTGCCAGCAGCTTAGGGACAGGGGTGGCCTACGAGCAGTACTTC

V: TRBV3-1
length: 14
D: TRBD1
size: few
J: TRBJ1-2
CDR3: CASSTGQLNYGYTF
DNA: TGTGCCAGCAGTACGGGACAGCTTAACTATGGCTACACCTTC

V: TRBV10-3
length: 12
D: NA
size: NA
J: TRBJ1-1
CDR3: CAINMGGTEAFF
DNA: TGTGCCATCAACATGGGGGGGACTGAAGCTTTCTTT

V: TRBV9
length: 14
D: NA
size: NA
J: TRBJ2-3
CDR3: CASSVHTGPDTQYF
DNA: TGTGCCAGCAGCGTTCATACAGGTCCAGATACGCAGTATTTT

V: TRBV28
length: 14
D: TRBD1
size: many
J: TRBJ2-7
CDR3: CASSSRGPTYEQYF
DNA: TGTGCCAGCAGTTCCAGGGGGCCGACCTACGAGCAGTACTTC

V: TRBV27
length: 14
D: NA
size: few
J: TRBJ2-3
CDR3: CASSLWPWGDTQYF
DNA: TGTGCCAGCAGTTTATGGCCGTGGGGCGATACGCAGTATTTT

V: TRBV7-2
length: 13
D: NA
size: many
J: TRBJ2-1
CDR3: CASGGGSSNEQFF
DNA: TGTGCCAGCGGGGGCGGGAGCAGCAATGAGCAGTTCTTC

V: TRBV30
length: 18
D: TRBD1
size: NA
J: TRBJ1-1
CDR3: CAWSVTGQGIGENTEAFF
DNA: TGTGCCTGGAGTGTCACGGGACAGGGAATAGGGGAAAACACTGAAGCTTTCTTT

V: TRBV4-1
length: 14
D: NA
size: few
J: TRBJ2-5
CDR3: CASSQDPSALVLYF
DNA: TGCGCCAGCAGCCAAGACCCCTCGGCCCTAGTGTTGTACTTC

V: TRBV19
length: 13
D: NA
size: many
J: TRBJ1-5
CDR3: CASSIDFDQPQHF
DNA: TGTGCCAGTAGTATAGATTTCGATCAGCCCCAGCATTTT

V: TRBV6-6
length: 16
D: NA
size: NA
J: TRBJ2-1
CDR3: CASSPGVGSSYNEQFF
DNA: TGTGCCAGCAGCCCCGGGGTTGGGAGCTCCTACAATGAGCAGTTCTTC

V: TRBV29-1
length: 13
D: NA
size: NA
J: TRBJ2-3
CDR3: CSVVWGRTDTQYF
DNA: TGCAGCGTTGTTTGGGGGAGGACAGATACGCAGTATTTT

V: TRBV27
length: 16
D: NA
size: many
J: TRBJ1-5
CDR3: CASSLSGGDGNQPQHF
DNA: TGTGCCAGCAGTTTATCGGGAGGGGATGGGAATCAGCCCCAGCATTTT

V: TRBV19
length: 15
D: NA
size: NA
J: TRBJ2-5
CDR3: CASSIGTVSKETQYF
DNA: TGTGCCAGTAGTATAGGTACAGTATCTAAAGAGACCCAGTACTTC

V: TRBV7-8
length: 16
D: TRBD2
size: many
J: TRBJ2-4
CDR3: CASSLVGSGRLTDQYF
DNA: TGTGCCAGCAGCTTAGTAGGTAGCGGGAGATTGACGGATCAGTACTTC

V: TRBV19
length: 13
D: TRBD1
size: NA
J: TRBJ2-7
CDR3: CASSFGTGGEQYF
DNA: TGTGCCAGTAGTTTCGGGACAGGCGGAGAGCAGTACTTC